This is a list of T cell receptor beta chains from one sample in a study of preoperative IRX-2 immunotherapy in early breast cancer. This table comes from immunoSEQ multiplex PCR, and its TCRdb copy is limited to in-frame clones, with some not included. The sample lists about 24,000 clones, 85% to 90% seen once, with about 30% in the top ten. Sequencing used tumor tissue, obtained after IRX-2 immunotherapy. The source of these receptors is a human donor with breast cancer. The CDR3 runs from the conserved cysteine through the conserved F or W. The D gene is left open where the match is weak. Not all rows give a size; the values are once, few, many and, for expanded clones, a class.

D	V	size	J	DNA	CDR3
TRBD1	TRBV28	-	TRBJ1-4	TGTGCCAGCAGTTTAAGGGGACAGGGGAATGAAAAACTGTTTTTT	CASSLRGQGNEKLFF
-	TRBV2	-	TRBJ1-2	TGTGCCAGCAGCGAGACCCCCACGGGGGCAATTGGCTACACCTTC	CASSETPTGAIGYTF
-	TRBV27	-	TRBJ1-6	TGTGCCAGCAGTTTTACGACAGGTCAATCACCCCTCCACTTT	CASSFTTGQSPLHF
-	TRBV6-1	-	TRBJ1-1	TGTGCCAGCACTCCGACTCAGGGGTACCCTGAAGCTTTCTTT	CASTPTQGYPEAFF
-	TRBV9	once	TRBJ2-3	TGTGCCAGCAGCGCCGGGGACCTCACAGATACGCAGTATTTT	CASSAGDLTDTQYF
-	TRBV19	once	TRBJ1-5	TGTGCCAGTAGTATCACCGGACGGATCAATCAGCCCCAGCATTTT	CASSITGRINQPQHF
-	TRBV7-7	once	TRBJ2-2	TGTGCTAGCAGCTTTCAGGAGAACACCGGGGAGCTGTTTTTT	CASSFQENTGELFF
TRBD1	TRBV6-6	-	TRBJ1-1	TGTGCCAGCAGTACCGGGACAGGGGCCTGGGAAGAAGCTTTCTTT	CASSTGTGAWEEAFF
-	TRBV4-2	-	TRBJ2-1	TGTGCCAGCAGCCAAGATAGAGGGGGGGCCTACAATGAGCAGTTCTTC	CASSQDRGGAYNEQFF
TRBD1	TRBV28	once	TRBJ2-5	TGTGCCAGCAGATACCCAGGGGGTAGTAGTCACGAAGAGACCCAGTACTTC	CASRYPGGSSHEETQYF
-	TRBV9	-	TRBJ1-3	TGTGCCAGCAGCGCTGAGGGTTTAAACACCATATATTTT	CASSAEGLNTIYF
-	TRBV6-4	-	TRBJ1-2	TGTGCCAGCAGAGGGAGATATGGCTACACCTTC	CASRGRYGYTF
-	TRBV5-1	-	TRBJ1-1	TGCGCCAGCAGCTTACAACCAGGGGACTCTGGTACTGAAGCTTTCTTT	CASSLQPGDSGTEAFF
TRBD1	TRBV19	once	TRBJ1-3	TGTGCCAGTAGTATCCAGGGGGCCGGACCTGGAAACACCATATATTTT	CASSIQGAGPGNTIYF
TRBD1	TRBV5-4	-	TRBJ1-1	TGTGCCAGCACCCATGGACAGGGAGCTCGGAACACTGAAGCTTTCTTT	CASTHGQGARNTEAFF
TRBD1	TRBV19	-	TRBJ2-4	TGTGCCAGTAGTAATCGCGGGACAGGGAGGGAGGATCAGTACTTC	CASSNRGTGREDQYF
-	TRBV7-8	-	TRBJ1-6	TGTGCCAGCAGCTCCTTGGGCCTGAACAGTTCACCCCTCCACTTT	CASSSLGLNSSPLHF
-	TRBV7-9	few	TRBJ2-2	TGTGCCAGCAGCATGGGCACCGGGGAGCTGTTTTTT	CASSMGTGELFF
-	TRBV5-5	-	TRBJ2-1	TGTGCCAGCAGCGCCGGGGAGCAGGGACGCGAGCAGTTCTTC	CASSAGEQGREQFF
-	TRBV29-1	-	TRBJ1-1	TGCAGCGTCCGAGAGCTGAACACTGAAGCTTTCTTT	CSVRELNTEAFF
TRBD1	TRBV19	-	TRBJ2-1	TGTGCCAGTAGTTTGTCGGGACAGCCGGCGAATGAGCAGTTCTTC	CASSLSGQPANEQFF
-	TRBV5-1	-	TRBJ2-3	TGCGCCAGCAGCGAGGAGGGGGGGAGAGATACGCAGTATTTT	CASSEEGGRDTQYF
-	TRBV7-9	-	TRBJ2-7	TGTGCCAGCAGTCAGTACTACGAGCAGTACTTC	CASSQYYEQYF
TRBD1	TRBV5-1	once	TRBJ1-1	TGCGCCAGCAGCGGAACAGGGGGTGATGAAGCTTTCTTT	CASSGTGGDEAFF
-	TRBV6-5	-	TRBJ1-2	TGTGCCAGCAGTTACTCGAAGGGGAGTGGCTACACCTTC	CASSYSKGSGYTF
TRBD1	TRBV27	-	TRBJ1-2	TGTGCCAGCAGTCTATTACAGGGGAGTGGAGGCTACACCTTC	CASSLLQGSGGYTF
-	TRBV19	-	TRBJ1-5	TGTGCCAGTACCCCTGGTCTCTATCAGCCCCAGCATTTT	CASTPGLYQPQHF
TRBD1	TRBV11-3	-	TRBJ1-6	TGTGCCAGCAGCTTAGCGGGACAGGGTGATTCACCCCTCCACTTT	CASSLAGQGDSPLHF
-	TRBV11-3	-	TRBJ1-1	TGTGCCAGCAGCTTAGTTGGCGTTTACACTGAAGCTTTCTTT	CASSLVGVYTEAFF
-	TRBV10-3	-	TRBJ2-1	TGTGCCATCAGTGAGGGCAGGGACAATGAGCAGTTCTTC	CAISEGRDNEQFF
-	TRBV27	-	TRBJ2-1	TGTGCCAGCAGTTTACGGGTAGATCTATCGCAGTTCTTC	CASSLRVDLSQFF
-	TRBV18	-	TRBJ1-6	TGTGCCAGCTCACCATCGGGGGGGCCCTTTAATTCACCCCTCCACTTT	CASSPSGGPFNSPLHF
-	TRBV6-4	-	TRBJ1-5	TGTGCCAGCAGTCCGGACGAGGGGCTAAGGCCCCAGCATTTT	CASSPDEGLRPQHF
TRBD1	TRBV7-9	-	TRBJ1-6	TGTGCCAGCCGGGGACAGAGTAATTCACCCCTCCACTTT	CASRGQSNSPLHF
-	TRBV12-5	-	TRBJ2-7	TGTGCTAGTGGTTTGGGGCAGGGGGGTCCCCTCTCCTACGAGCAGTACTTC	CASGLGQGGPLSYEQYF
-	TRBV28	-	TRBJ2-1	TGTGCCAGCAGTTTTGGGGGGGCGGGCGGCTACAATGAGCAGTTCTTC	CASSFGGAGGYNEQFF
-	TRBV4-1	-	TRBJ2-1	TGCGCCAGCAGCCAAGAGCAGGGGCCGTACAATGAGCAGTTCTTC	CASSQEQGPYNEQFF
-	TRBV5-4	-	TRBJ1-1	TGTGCCACTACGGACCTCAACACTGAAGCTTTCTTT	CATTDLNTEAFF
TRBD2	TRBV5-4	-	TRBJ2-3	TGTGCCAGCAGCTTGGGGGCGGGAGGCACAGATACGCAGTATTTT	CASSLGAGGTDTQYF
-	TRBV6-1	-	TRBJ1-1	TGTGCCAGCAGTGGGTCATGGGGGAACACTGAAGCTTTCTTT	CASSGSWGNTEAFF
-	TRBV29-1	-	TRBJ1-1	TGCAGCGTTGAAGTATTGGAGGAAACTGAAGCTTTCTTT	CSVEVLEETEAFF
-	TRBV5-1	-	TRBJ1-4	TGCGCCAGCAGCTTGGGGGGGGCAGGTGAAAAACTGTTTTTT	CASSLGGAGEKLFF
-	TRBV10-3	-	TRBJ1-6	TGTGCCATCAGTGAGTCGAATACGGGGGGTTCACCCCTCCACTTT	CAISESNTGGSPLHF
-	TRBV18	-	TRBJ2-5	TGTGCCAGCTCACGCCAAGAGACCCAGTACTTC	CASSRQETQYF
-	TRBV4-2	-	TRBJ1-6	TGTGCCAGCACCCCGAGGGGAGACAGTTATTCACCCCTCCACTTT	CASTPRGDSYSPLHF
-	TRBV7-2	-	TRBJ1-2	TGTGCCAGCAGCCAACGACAGGAGGGAGGCTATGGCTACACCTTC	CASSQRQEGGYGYTF
TRBD1	TRBV27	-	TRBJ1-3	TGTGCCAGCAGTTTGACAGGGAGAAACACCATATATTTT	CASSLTGRNTIYF
-	TRBV7-2	-	TRBJ2-4	TGTGCCAGCAGCCCCCCCGGGACAAGGTGGGGCATTCAGTACTTC	CASSPPGTRWGIQYF
-	TRBV5-1	-	TRBJ2-5	TGCGCCAGCAGCCCCCGGAGCGGGGAGACCCAGTACTTC	CASSPRSGETQYF
TRBD2	TRBV7-6	once	TRBJ2-7	TGTGCCAGCAGCTCCGAGTGGGGGGGAAACTACGAGCAGTACTTC	CASSSEWGGNYEQYF